These 9 T cell receptor beta chains came from one sample sequenced in a study of blood T cell repertoires in COVID-19. Sequenced by immunoSEQ multiplex PCR; TCRdb stores in-frame clones only, minus some. In the table there are a few hundred thousand clones, just under 90% of which are singletons. Material: PBMCs or T cells enriched from blood (not recorded which). The receptors were sampled from a woman aged 55-70 years who had recovered from COVID-19.

The J gene is TRBJ1-1, the V gene TRBV28; 9 nucleotides match TRBD1. The CDR3 covers 13 residues. V shed 11 bases and J 11 bases; nucleotides not matched to a gene: 15. Germline V gene sequence: CDR1 MDHEN, CDR2 SYDVKM. The CDR3 region is CASYRGLTKSAFF. The CDR3 bases are TGTGCCTCATACAGGGGGCTAACGAAGTCGGCTTTCTTT. Using reference TRBV28 and TRBJ1-1 for the parts outside the CDR3, the full variable domain is DVKVTQSSRYLVKRTGEKVFLECVQDMDHENMFWYRQDPGLGLRLIYFSYDVKMKEKGDIPEGYSVSREKKERFSLILESASTNQTSMYLCASYRGLTKSAFFGQGTRLTVV.

This clone was picked up many times. V usage is TRBV6-5 and J usage is TRBJ1-2, with no clear D. V lost 8 bases to trimming and J lost 4 bases, with 17 bases between them. The CDR3 extends over 14 amino acids. The V gene's germline CDR1 is MNHEY and CDR2 SVGAGI. CDR3 nucleotides: TGTGCCAGCCACCACCGAGGGCACCTCTATGGCTACACCTTC. Protein product: CASHHRGHLYGYTF.

This chain connects TRBV7-6 to TRBJ1-3; 9 bases match TRBD1. V was clipped by 5 bases and J by 0 bases; unmatched bases: 5. CDR1 is SGHVS, CDR2 FNYEAQ, per germline. CDR3 length equals 16 residues. CDR3 sequence (DNA): TGTGCCAGCAGCACCCGGGACAGGGTCTCTGGAAACACCATATATTTT. Amino acids: CASSTRDRVSGNTIYF. The full variable domain, with the rest looked up from reference TRBV7-6 and TRBJ1-3, is GAGVSQSPRYKVTKRGQDVALRCDPISGHVSLYWYRQALGQGPEFLTYFNYEAQQDKSGLPNDRFSAERPEGSISTLTIQRTEQRDSAMYRCASSTRDRVSGNTIYFGEGSWLTVV.

This clone was seen just once. V is TRBV2 and J is TRBJ1-2, with TRBD1 identical over 11 bases. Germline V gene data show CDR1 as SNHLY and CDR2 as FYNNEI. The CDR3 contains 12 residues. The trim removed 6 bases at V and 13 bases at J, leaving 7 bases unmatched. CDR3 in DNA: TGTGCCAGCAGCTACGGGACAGGGGGACGCACCTTC. It encodes CASSYGTGGRTF.

In its sample, this clone was seen a few times. The chain carries TRBV27 and TRBJ2-7; D is uncertain. CDR3 length: 13 residues. V gave up 6 bases and J gave up 1 base, with 10 bases separating them. CDR1 is MNHEY, CDR2 SMNVEV, per germline (reference sequence). In DNA form, the CDR3 reads TGTGCCAGCAGGTATCCAGGATCCTACGAGCAGTACTTC. Its translation: CASRYPGSYEQYF.

The V and J genes are TRBV5-1 and TRBJ2-7; 8 bases map to TRBD1. Germline V gene sequence: CDR1 SGHRS, CDR2 YFSETQ. V trimming: 0 bases; J trimming: 3 bases; junction bases outside the gene matches: 8. This CDR3 region has 16 residues. This CDR3 reads CASSLGLGQVFYEQYF. CDR3 nucleotides: TGCGCCAGCAGCTTGGGCCTGGGACAGGTATTCTACGAGCAGTACTTC.

V and J are TRBV9 and TRBJ2-3; tentatively, D is TRBD2 (5 bases). Germline CDR1 is SGDLS and CDR2 is YYNGEE. Trimming left V 6 bases short and J 6 bases short, with 17 bases between. This CDR3 region has 14 residues. CDR3 loop: CASNQRGVADTQYF. Here the CDR3 DNA reads TGTGCCAGCAACCAACGGGGAGTGGCCGATACGCAGTATTTT. The entire variable domain, with the rest obtained from reference TRBV9 and TRBJ2-3, is as follows: DSGVTQTPKHLITATGQRVTLRCSPRSGDLSVYWYQQSLDQGLQFLIQYYNGEERAKGNILERFSAQQFPDLHSELNLSSLELGDSALYFCASNQRGVADTQYFGPGTRLTVL.

This clone occurred once. The CDR3 spells CSVAGGAGTEAFF. The CDR3 DNA reads TGCAGCGTCGCTGGCGGGGCAGGCACTGAAGCTTTCTTT. The chain joins TRBV29-1 to TRBJ1-1, with D tentatively TRBD1 (5 bases). The CDR3 extends over 13 amino acids. Trimming removed 6 bases at V and 4 bases at J, with 15 bases between. Germline CDR1 is SQVTM and CDR2 is ANQGSEA.

The rearrangement joins TRBV4-2 to TRBJ2-7, with 7 bases fitting TRBD1. Trimming at V came to 6 bases and at J to 7 bases, leaving 9 bases not matched to a gene. CDR1 LGHNA and CDR2 YNFKEQ come from the germline V gene. There are 13 residues in the CDR3. The CDR3 region is CASSVQGSGEQYF. CDR3 sequence (DNA): TGTGCCAGCAGTGTACAGGGGTCGGGGGAGCAGTACTTC.